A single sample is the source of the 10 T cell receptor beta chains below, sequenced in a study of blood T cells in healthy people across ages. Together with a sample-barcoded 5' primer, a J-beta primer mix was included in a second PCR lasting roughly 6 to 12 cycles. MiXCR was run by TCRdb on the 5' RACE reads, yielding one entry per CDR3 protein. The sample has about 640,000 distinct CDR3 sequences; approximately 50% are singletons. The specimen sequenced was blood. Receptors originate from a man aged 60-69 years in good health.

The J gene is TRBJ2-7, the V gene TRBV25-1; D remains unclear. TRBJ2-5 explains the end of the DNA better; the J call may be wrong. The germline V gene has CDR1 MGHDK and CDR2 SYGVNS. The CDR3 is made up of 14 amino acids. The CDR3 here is CASSEYGQLETQYF. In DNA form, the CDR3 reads TGTGCCAGCAGTGAATATGGGCAGCTAGAGACCCAGTACTTC.

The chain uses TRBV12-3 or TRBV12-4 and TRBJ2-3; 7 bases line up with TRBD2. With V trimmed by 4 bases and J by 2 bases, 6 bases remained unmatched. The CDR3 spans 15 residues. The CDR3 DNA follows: TGTGCCAGCAGTTCAGCGGGGTACTACACAGATACGCAGTATTTT. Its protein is CASSSAGYYTDTQYF.

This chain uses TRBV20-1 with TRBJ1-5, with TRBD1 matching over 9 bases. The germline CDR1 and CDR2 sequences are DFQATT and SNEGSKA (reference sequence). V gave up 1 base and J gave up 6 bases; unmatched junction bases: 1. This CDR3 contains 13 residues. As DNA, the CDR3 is TGCAGTGCTAGAGGGACAGGGGTTCAGCCCCAGCATTTT. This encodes CSARGTGVQPQHF.

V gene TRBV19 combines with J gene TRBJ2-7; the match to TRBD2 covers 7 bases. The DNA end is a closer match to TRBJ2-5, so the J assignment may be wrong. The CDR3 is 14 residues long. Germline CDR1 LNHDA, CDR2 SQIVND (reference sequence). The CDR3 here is CASGGRGLEETQYF. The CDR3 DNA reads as TGTGCCAGTGGTGGGAGGGGACTGGAAGAGACCCAGTACTTC.

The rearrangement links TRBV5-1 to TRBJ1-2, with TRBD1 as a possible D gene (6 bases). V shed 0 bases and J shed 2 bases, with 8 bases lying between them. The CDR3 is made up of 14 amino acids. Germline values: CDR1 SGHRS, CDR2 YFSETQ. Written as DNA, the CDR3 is TGCGCCAGCAGCTTGGATCAGGGGAACTATGGCTACACCTTC. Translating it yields CASSLDQGNYGYTF.

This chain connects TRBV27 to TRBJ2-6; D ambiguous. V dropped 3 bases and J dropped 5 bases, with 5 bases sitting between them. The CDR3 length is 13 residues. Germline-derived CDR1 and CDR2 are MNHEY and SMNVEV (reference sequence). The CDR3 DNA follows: TGTGCCAGCAGTTTTAGTCGGGCCAACGTCCTGACTTTC. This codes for CASSFSRANVLTF.

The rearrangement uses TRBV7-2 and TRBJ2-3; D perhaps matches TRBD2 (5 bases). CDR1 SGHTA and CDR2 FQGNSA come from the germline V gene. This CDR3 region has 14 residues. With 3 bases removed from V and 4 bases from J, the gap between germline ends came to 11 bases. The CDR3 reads CASSFGLQSDTQYF. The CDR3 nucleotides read TGTGCCAGCAGCTTCGGACTCCAATCAGATACGCAGTATTTT.

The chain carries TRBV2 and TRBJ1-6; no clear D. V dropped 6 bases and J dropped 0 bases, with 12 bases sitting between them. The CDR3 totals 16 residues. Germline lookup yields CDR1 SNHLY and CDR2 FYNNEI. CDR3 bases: TGTGCCAGCAGGGACGAGGGTGCCTCCTATAATTCACCCCTCCACTTT. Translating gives CASRDEGASYNSPLHF. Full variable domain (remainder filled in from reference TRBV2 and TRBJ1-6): EPEVTQTPSHQVTQMGQEVILRCVPISNHLYFYWYRQILGQKVEFLVSFYNNEISEKSEIFDDQFSVERPDGSNFTLKIRSTKLEDSAMYFCASRDEGASYNSPLHFGNGTRLTVT.

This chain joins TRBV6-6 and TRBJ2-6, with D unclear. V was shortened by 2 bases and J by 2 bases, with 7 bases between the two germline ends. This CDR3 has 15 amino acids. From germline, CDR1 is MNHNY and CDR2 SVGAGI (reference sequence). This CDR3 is CASSYVGAGANVLTF. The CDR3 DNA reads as TGTGCCAGCAGTTACGTGGGTGCTGGGGCCAACGTCCTGACTTTC.

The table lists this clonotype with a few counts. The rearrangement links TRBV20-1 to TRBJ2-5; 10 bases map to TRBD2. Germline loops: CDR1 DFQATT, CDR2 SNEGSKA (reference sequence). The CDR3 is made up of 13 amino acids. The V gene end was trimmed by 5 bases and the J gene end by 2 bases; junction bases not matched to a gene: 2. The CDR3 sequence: CSALLAGQETQYF. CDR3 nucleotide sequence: TGCAGTGCTCTACTAGCGGGGCAAGAGACCCAGTACTTC.